What follows are 23 T cell receptor beta chains derived from one specimen sequenced in a study of cytomegalovirus exposure and HLA in healthy donors. PCR was performed using 60 Vbeta and 13 Jbeta primers. The protocol was immunoSEQ multiplex PCR, while the TCRdb copy is restricted to in-frame clones and leaves out a portion. The data show about 190,000 clones, roughly four fifths seen once. Sequencing input: PBMCs. The receptors were sampled from a man younger than 35 in good health and CMV-seronegative.

This clone was seen only a few times. The chain is built from TRBV7-2 and TRBJ2-7; 8 bases fit TRBD2. J lost 5 bases, V lost 0 bases, and 12 bases had no gene match. CDR3 length: 17 residues. The germline V gene encodes CDR1 SGHTA and CDR2 FQGNSA. DNA of the CDR3: TGTGCCAGCAGCTTAGCGGCCCCTCCGGGAGGGCCCCACGAGCAGTACTTC. Translated: CASSLAAPPGGPHEQYF. Full variable domain (missing parts from reference TRBV7-2 and TRBJ2-7): GAGVSQSPSNKVTEKGKDVELRCDPISGHTALYWYRQSLGQGLEFLIYFQGNSAPDKSGLPSDRFSAERTGGSVSTLTIQRTQQEDSAVYLCASSLAAPPGGPHEQYFGPGTRLTVT.

This clone came up a few times. V gene TRBV15 combines with J gene TRBJ2-1, with TRBD2 as a possible D gene (5 bases). The ends were cut back, 0 bases at V and 4 bases at J, with 7 bases in the middle. The CDR3 contains 14 residues. Per the germline V gene, CDR1 is LNHNV and CDR2 is YYDKDF (reference sequence). The CDR3 bases are TGTGCCACCAGCAGAGATGGCGGGTACAATGAGCAGTTCTTC. Translating gives CATSRDGGYNEQFF.

The chain combines TRBV6-5 with TRBJ1-2; the D is unclear. V dropped 0 bases and J dropped 1 base, with 3 bases sitting between them. CDR1 is MNHEY and CDR2 is SVGAGI in the germline V gene. The CDR3 has 13 amino acids. CDR3 sequence reads: CASSYSINYGYTF. Here the CDR3 DNA reads TGTGCCAGCAGTTACTCTATTAACTATGGCTACACCTTC.

CDR3 nucleotide sequence: TGTGCCAGCAGCGCCAGGTCCACCTTC. This codes for CASSARSTF. The V gene is TRBV21-1, the J gene TRBJ1-2; the table names TRBD1, a call not compared with the DNA. TRBV21-1 is listed as a pseudogene. This CDR3 is 9 amino acids long.

This chain connects TRBV15 to TRBJ2-1, with no clear D. CDR3 length: 13 residues. Trimming removed 1 base at V and 7 bases at J, with 8 bases between. Germline V gene lookup returns CDR1 LNHNV and CDR2 YYDKDF (reference sequence). The CDR3 bases are TGTGCCACCAGCAGAGTTCCCGGGAATGAGCAGTTCTTC. Protein product: CATSRVPGNEQFF. Combining the CDR3 with reference TRBV15 and TRBJ2-1 gives the whole variable domain DAMVIQNPRYQVTQFGKPVTLSCSQTLNHNVMYWYQQKSSQAPKLLFHYYDKDFNNEADTPDNFQSRRPNTSFCFLDIRSPGLGDTAMYLCATSRVPGNEQFFGPGTRLTVL.

The chain has TRBV7-8 and TRBJ2-1; 8 nucleotides agree with TRBD2. V lost 5 bases to trimming and J lost 6 bases; unmatched junction nucleotides: 12. The CDR3 runs to 16 residues. The germline V gene has CDR1 SGHVS and CDR2 FQNEAQ. The CDR3 sequence is CASSHPLQRGLNEQFF. Here the CDR3 DNA reads TGTGCCAGCAGCCACCCCTTACAGCGGGGGCTCAATGAGCAGTTCTTC.

The CDR3 loop reads CASSQSLQGVAGLADTQYF. CDR3 sequence (DNA): TGCGCCAGCAGTCAATCTTTACAGGGCGTAGCGGGACTCGCCGATACGCAGTATTTT. The chain couples TRBV23-1 to TRBJ2-3; 8 nucleotides match TRBD2. TRBV23-1 is an ORF, with its function uncertain. Unmatched junction bases numbered 17, after V lost 0 bases and J lost 6 bases. CDR3 size: 19 residues.

The V and J genes are TRBV27 and TRBJ1-3; D call uncertain. The ends were cut back, 6 bases at V and 0 bases at J, with 6 bases in the middle. The CDR3 runs to 13 residues. The germline CDR1 and CDR2 sequences are MNHEY and SMNVEV (reference sequence). CDR3 protein: CASSRVSGNTIYF. Here the CDR3 DNA reads TGTGCCAGCAGCCGGGTCTCTGGAAACACCATATATTTT.

J is TRBJ2-2 and V is TRBV6-5; weak D call: TRBD1 (5 bases). This CDR3 is built from 15 residues. Trimming took off 6 bases at V and 2 bases at J, with 13 bases between the two ends. Germline V gives CDR1 MNHEY, CDR2 SVGAGI. For the CDR3, the DNA is TGTGCCAGCAGGGAAAGACAGATAAACACCGGGGAGCTGTTTTTT. The encoded protein is CASRERQINTGELFF.

The chain has TRBV5-1 and TRBJ2-5, with 7 bases aligning to TRBD2. With 0 bases clipped from V and 5 bases from J, the junction kept 4 bases outside the gene matches. The length of the CDR3 is 14 residues. Germline CDR1 and CDR2: SGHRS and YFSETQ. CDR3: CASSLDGRSETQYF. DNA for the CDR3: TGCGCCAGCAGCTTGGACGGGAGGAGTGAGACCCAGTACTTC.

V gene TRBV15 combines with J gene TRBJ1-1, with unresolved D. Germline V gene data show CDR1 as LNHNV and CDR2 as YYDKDF (reference sequence). The V gene lost 1 base and the J gene lost 1 base, with 4 bases spanning the gap. The length of the CDR3 is 13 residues. CDR3 sequence (DNA): TGTGCCACCAGCAGAGCTCCGAACACTGAAGCTTTCTTT. Protein sequence: CATSRAPNTEAFF.

The chain recombines TRBV19 with TRBJ1-2, with 9 bases matching TRBD1. The CDR3 is made up of 13 amino acids. Unmatched junction bases numbered 8, after V lost 9 bases and J lost 6 bases. Germline values: CDR1 LNHDA, CDR2 SQIVND (reference sequence). The DNA for the CDR3 is TGTGCCAGCACAGGGGGCTACCTCGATGGCTACACCTTC. Amino acid sequence: CASTGGYLDGYTF.

CDR3 in amino acids: CASSLLRTGVGTDTQYF. In DNA, the CDR3 is TGTGCCAGCAGTTTACTAAGGACAGGGGTAGGAACAGATACGCAGTATTTT. This sequence joins TRBV27 and TRBJ2-3; 9 bases map to TRBD1. Germline V lookup: CDR1 MNHEY, CDR2 SMNVEV (reference sequence). The CDR3 has 17 residues. Trimming removed 2 bases from V and 3 bases from J; junction bases left unmatched: 9.

The rearrangement links TRBV4-3 to TRBJ1-6; no clear D gene. From germline, CDR1 is LGHNA and CDR2 YSLEER. With 0 bases removed from V and 14 bases from J, the gap between germline ends came to 11 bases. The CDR3 contains 13 residues. CDR3 in DNA: TGCGCCAGCAGCCAAGATTTACGGGAGTCCCTCCACTTT. This encodes CASSQDLRESLHF.

This clone was seen only once. The chain employs TRBV5-8 and TRBJ2-3, with TRBD2 matching 7 bases. The CDR3 extends over 15 amino acids. V shed 4 bases, J shed 0 bases, and the junction held 5 bases outside the gene matches. The V gene's germline CDR1 is SGHTS and CDR2 YDEGEE. The CDR3 DNA follows: TGTGCCAGCAGCCGGGGGGAGGGGAGCACAGATACGCAGTATTTT. Its protein is CASSRGEGSTDTQYF.

The gene calls are TRBV5-1 and TRBJ2-2; 9 nucleotides align to TRBD2. Unmatched junction bases numbered 5, after V lost 0 bases and J lost 5 bases. This CDR3 contains 16 residues. The germline CDR1 and CDR2 sequences are SGHRS and YFSETQ. CDR3 nucleotides: TGCGCCAGCAGCTTGGAGACTAGCGGAAGTACCGGGGAGCTGTTTTTT. Translation gives CASSLETSGSTGELFF.

The chain couples TRBV6-4 to TRBJ2-1; tentatively, D is TRBD1 (6 bases). This CDR3 is built from 15 residues. V was trimmed by 3 bases and J by 6 bases, leaving 15 bases between them. CDR1 and CDR2 (germline): MRHNA, SNTAGT. The CDR3 DNA reads as TGTGCCAGCAGTGAAGGGGGATCCCTTTTCAATGAGCAGTTCTTC. This gives the protein CASSEGGSLFNEQFF.

The chain carries TRBV5-1 and TRBJ2-1; 10 nucleotides align to TRBD2. The CDR3 is 16 residues long. The germline gives CDR1 SGHRS, CDR2 YFSETQ. V gave up 4 bases and J gave up 6 bases; unmatched junction bases: 10. The DNA of the CDR3 is TGCGCCAGCAGCGGCGTTACTAGCGGGAAGGGCAATGAGCAGTTCTTC. This encodes CASSGVTSGKGNEQFF. The entire variable domain, with the rest obtained from reference TRBV5-1 and TRBJ2-1, is as follows: KAGVTQTPRYLIKTRGQQVTLSCSPISGHRSVSWYQQTPGQGLQFLFEYFSETQRNKGNFPGRFSGRQFSNSRSEMNVSTLELGDSALYLCASSGVTSGKGNEQFFGPGTRLTVL.

The V and J genes are TRBV6-1 and TRBJ2-7, with D possibly TRBD2 on 5 matching bases. The V gene's germline CDR1 is MNHNS and CDR2 SASEGT. V gave up 5 bases and J gave up 3 bases, with 11 bases separating them. The CDR3 is 13 residues long. CDR3 coding DNA: TGTGCCAGCAGTCCCCCGGGATTCTACGAGCAGTACTTC. Translated: CASSPPGFYEQYF.

This chain joins TRBV18 and TRBJ2-5, with 7 bases that match TRBD1. The CDR3 totals 15 residues. The germline gives CDR1 KGHSH, CDR2 LQKENI. V shed 1 base, J shed 2 bases, and the junction held 4 bases outside the gene matches. CDR3 sequence: CASSPRGTDQETQYF. The CDR3 bases are TGTGCCAGCTCACCACGGGGGACAGATCAAGAGACCCAGTACTTC.

This chain connects TRBV2 to TRBJ2-7; a weak D match, TRBD1 (6 bases). Per the germline V gene, CDR1 is SNHLY and CDR2 is FYNNEI. The CDR3 contains 12 residues. The V end lost 4 bases, the J end lost 3 bases, and 7 bases lay between the germline ends. CDR3 nucleotides: TGTGCCAGCAGTGGGGACATCTACGAGCAGTACTTC. This sequence encodes CASSGDIYEQYF.

In DNA, the CDR3 is TGTGCCAGCAGCTTACGGGATTATGGCTACACCTTC. Its translation: CASSLRDYGYTF. The V and J genes are TRBV7-9 and TRBJ1-2; D gene ambiguous. The CDR3 covers 12 residues. CDR1 is SEHNR and CDR2 is FQNEAQ in the germline V gene (reference sequence). Trimming pared 2 bases from V and 5 bases from J, leaving 6 bases between.

V gene TRBV19 combines with J gene TRBJ2-5; D not resolved. Germline-derived CDR1 and CDR2 are LNHDA and SQIVND (reference sequence). Trimming took off 1 base at V and 2 bases at J, with 8 bases between the two ends. The CDR3 spans 14 residues. The CDR3 reads CASSIGHTQETQYF. The CDR3 nucleotides are TGTGCCAGTAGTATAGGTCACACACAAGAGACCCAGTACTTC. The variable domain in full, with the rest retrieved from reference TRBV19 and TRBJ2-5, is DGGITQSPKYLFRKEGQNVTLSCEQNLNHDAMYWYRQDPGQGLRLIYYSQIVNDFQKGDIAEGYSVSREKKESFPLTVTSAQKNPTAFYLCASSIGHTQETQYFGPGTRLLVL.